Shown below are 30 T cell receptor beta chains from a single sample sequenced in a study of cytomegalovirus exposure and HLA in healthy donors. PCR used 60 Vbeta primers and 13 Jbeta primers. Method: immunoSEQ multiplex PCR; TCRdb's copy keeps in-frame clones and lacks some. Here the sample spans 150,000 to 200,000 clones, approximately 80% being singletons. The sequenced material came from PBMCs. The receptors were sampled from a woman in her thirties in good health and CMV-seropositive.

This rearrangement joins TRBV19 to TRBJ2-6; 7 nucleotides align to TRBD2. The CDR3 spans 22 residues. Germline V gene sequence: CDR1 LNHDA, CDR2 SQIVND (reference sequence). Unmatched junction bases numbered 20, after V lost 3 bases and J lost 0 bases. The CDR3 DNA sequence: TGTGCCAGTAGTATTTACCCCACACTCCGCGGGGGTCCTTCCTCTGGGGCCAACGTCCTGACTTTC. Encoded protein: CASSIYPTLRGGPSSGANVLTF.

V gene TRBV30 combines with J gene TRBJ2-7, with TRBD1 identical over 9 bases. The trim removed 7 bases at V and 6 bases at J, leaving 4 bases unmatched. From germline, CDR1 is GTSNPN and CDR2 SVGIG (reference sequence). CDR3 length equals 11 residues. The DNA of the CDR3 is TGTGCCTCGGACAGGGGCATCGAGCAGTACTTC. Amino acids: CASDRGIEQYF.

CDR3 amino acids: CASSPHIRFTDTQYF. The CDR3 DNA follows: TGTGCCAGCAGCCCCCACATCCGTTTCACAGATACGCAGTATTTT. J is TRBJ2-3 and V is TRBV11-2; D gene uncertain. V was clipped by 5 bases and J by 2 bases, with 14 bases between them. The germline CDR1 and CDR2 sequences are SGHAT and FQNNGV. The CDR3 spans 15 residues.

The chain recombines TRBV10-2 with TRBJ1-1; D is possibly TRBD1 (6 bases). From germline, CDR1 is WSHSY and CDR2 SAAADI. V shed 0 bases and J shed 0 bases, with 20 bases lying between them. The CDR3 runs to 19 residues. In nucleotides, the CDR3 is TGCGCCAGCAGTGAGTCATCTTGGGGGCAAGGGATGCTGAACACTGAAGCTTTCTTT. Protein product: CASSESSWGQGMLNTEAFF.

The gene calls are TRBV11-3 and TRBJ1-4; maybe TRBD1 (5 bases). CDR1 and CDR2 (germline): SGHNT, YENEEA. V was clipped by 1 base and J by 8 bases, with 14 bases between them. This CDR3 is built from 15 residues. In nucleotides, the CDR3 is TGTGCCAGCAGCTTAGGTTCCCCAGGGATGGAAAAACTGTTTTTT. Translation gives CASSLGSPGMEKLFF.

This clone appeared a few times. This chain links TRBV5-1 with TRBJ1-3, with D maybe TRBD1 (5 bases). Looked up from germline, CDR1 is SGHRS and CDR2 is YFSETQ. CDR3 size: 15 residues. Trimming took off 0 bases at V and 3 bases at J, with 10 bases between the two ends. DNA for the CDR3: TGCGCCAGCAGCTTGGGGGCAGGGATTGGAAACACCATATATTTT. It yields the protein CASSLGAGIGNTIYF.

This chain joins TRBV7-2 and TRBJ2-5; a weak D match, TRBD2 (6 bases). The CDR3 is made up of 14 amino acids. The germline gives CDR1 SGHTA, CDR2 FQGNSA. V dropped 3 bases and J dropped 1 base, with 9 bases sitting between them. CDR3 sequence (DNA): TGTGCCAGCAGCTTTACGGGACTCCAAGAGACCCAGTACTTC. Amino acids: CASSFTGLQETQYF.

The chain carries TRBV5-1 and TRBJ2-5; TRBD2 aligns across 12 bases. Per germline, CDR1 SGHRS and CDR2 YFSETQ. V lost 4 bases and J lost 1; bases outside the gene matches: 8. The CDR3 runs to 17 residues. The CDR3 DNA reads TGCGCCAGCAGCCTGAGGATGACTAGCGGGGGCCAAGAGACCCAGTACTTC. It is translated as CASSLRMTSGGQETQYF.

The chain couples TRBV19 to TRBJ2-2; maybe TRBD1 (6 bases). Germline V lookup: CDR1 LNHDA, CDR2 SQIVND (reference sequence). The CDR3 length is 15 residues. Between the trimmed V and J ends, which lost 6 bases and 4 bases, there was a span of 15 bases. The CDR3: CASRTSSDSTGELFF. CDR3 coding DNA: TGTGCCAGTAGAACATCGTCGGACAGCACCGGGGAGCTGTTTTTT.

As DNA, the CDR3 is TGTGCCAGCAGCGCGGACGGACTCTATGGCTACACCTTC. This codes for CASSADGLYGYTF. The chain joins TRBV5-5 to TRBJ1-2; D uncertain. This CDR3 has 13 residues. The germline V gene encodes CDR1 SGHKS and CDR2 YYEKEE (reference sequence). V was cut by 4 bases and J by 4 bases, with 11 bases left in between.

The chain employs TRBV28 and TRBJ2-1; 7 nucleotides align to TRBD1. V shed 3 bases and J 9 bases; nucleotides not matched to a gene: 8. In germline, CDR1 is MDHEN, CDR2 SYDVKM. CDR3 length: 14 amino acids. This CDR3 reads CASSLPGGTAEQFF. In DNA, the CDR3 is TGTGCCAGCAGTTTGCCAGGGGGAACCGCTGAGCAGTTCTTC.

This rearrangement joins TRBV6-5 to TRBJ2-3; D is undetermined. The CDR3 length is 12 residues. Trimming pared 9 bases from V and 0 bases from J, leaving 7 bases between. Germline loops: CDR1 MNHEY, CDR2 SVGAGI. Written as DNA, the CDR3 is TGTGCCAGTAGAGCTAGCACAGATACGCAGTATTTT. Translation: CASRASTDTQYF.

The gene calls are TRBV18 and TRBJ1-1; D perhaps matches TRBD1 (6 bases). V was trimmed by 8 bases and J by 3 bases, leaving 16 bases between them. There are 14 residues in the CDR3. The germline gives CDR1 KGHSH, CDR2 LQKENI. The CDR3 protein is CASPSRPGDTEAFF. Written as DNA, the CDR3 is TGTGCCAGCCCGTCACGTCCAGGGGACACTGAAGCTTTCTTT.

The chain recombines TRBV9 with TRBJ1-5; a weak D match, TRBD1 (5 bases). CDR1 and CDR2 (germline): SGDLS, YYNGEE. V lost 0 bases and J 4 bases, leaving 11 bases between the germline ends. There are 15 residues in the CDR3. CDR3 sequence reads: CASSVGDRLNQPQHF. DNA for the CDR3: TGTGCCAGCAGCGTAGGCGACAGATTAAATCAGCCCCAGCATTTT.

V usage is TRBV4-3 and J usage is TRBJ2-7, with 8 nucleotides matching TRBD2. Trimming took 1 base from V and 2 from J; bases not matched to a gene: 4. This CDR3 contains 15 residues. CDR1 is LGHNA, CDR2 YSLEER, per germline. CDR3 in amino acids: CASSQGSGSPYEQYF. DNA of the CDR3: TGCGCCAGCAGCCAAGGGAGCGGGAGCCCCTACGAGCAGTACTTC.

The count of this clone is one. This chain links TRBV6-1 with TRBJ1-1; perhaps TRBD1 as D (5 bases). The germline V gene has CDR1 MNHNS and CDR2 SASEGT. The length of the CDR3 is 17 residues. Trimming removed 6 bases from V and 4 bases from J, with 24 bases in between. CDR3 sequence reads: CASSERGKPRYGTEAFF. The CDR3 DNA follows: TGTGCCAGCAGCGAAAGGGGCAAGCCCCGTTACGGCACTGAAGCTTTCTTT.

This chain uses TRBV11-2 with TRBJ1-3; 9 bases line up with TRBD1. The germline V gene encodes CDR1 SGHAT and CDR2 FQNNGV. Unmatched junction bases numbered 8, after V lost 1 base and J lost 7 bases. The CDR3 is 16 residues long. The CDR3 sequence: CASSLGRGQGTNTIYF. In DNA form, the CDR3 reads TGTGCCAGCAGCTTAGGACGGGGACAGGGTACGAACACCATATATTTT.

V usage is TRBV10-3 and J usage is TRBJ2-5; 10 bases match TRBD1. This CDR3 comprises 16 residues. The V and J ends lost 4 bases and 4 bases, in that order; junction bases with no gene match: 9. Germline lookup yields CDR1 ENHRY and CDR2 SYGVKD. The CDR3 sequence is CAISGGRDRGPETQYF. The CDR3 bases are TGTGCCATCAGTGGGGGTCGGGACAGGGGACCAGAGACCCAGTACTTC.

The chain joins TRBV28 to TRBJ1-1; unclear D gene. The germline V gene has CDR1 MDHEN and CDR2 SYDVKM. Trimming took off 5 bases at V and 4 bases at J, with 14 bases between the two ends. This CDR3 is built from 14 residues. Here the CDR3 reads CASSPGRFITEAFF. The CDR3 nucleotides are TGTGCCAGCAGTCCGGGGAGATTTATCACTGAAGCTTTCTTT.

The rearrangement links TRBV28 to TRBJ1-2, with TRBD1 identical over 9 bases. Germline V gene sequence: CDR1 MDHEN, CDR2 SYDVKM. With 4 bases clipped from V and 4 bases from J, the junction kept 13 bases outside the gene matches. The CDR3 runs to 17 residues. The chain's CDR3 is CASSSRDRVSEAYGYTF. The CDR3 coding sequence is TGTGCCAGCAGTTCTCGGGACAGGGTCTCAGAAGCCTATGGCTACACCTTC.

The chain couples TRBV9 to TRBJ2-7; no definite D call. This CDR3 contains 13 residues. V was pared by 0 bases and J by 0 bases, with 4 bases between. Per germline, CDR1 SGDLS and CDR2 YYNGEE. CDR3 sequence: CASSVGSSYEQYF. The CDR3 DNA reads TGTGCCAGCAGCGTAGGCAGCTCCTACGAGCAGTACTTC.

The chain couples TRBV5-6 to TRBJ1-1; 8 nucleotides agree with TRBD1. From germline, CDR1 is SGHDT and CDR2 YYEEEE. The junction had 5 bases not matched to a gene; V was cut back by 2 bases and J by 5 bases. The CDR3 is made up of 14 amino acids. The CDR3 reads CASSFPDRDTEAFF. CDR3 in DNA: TGTGCCAGCAGCTTCCCGGACAGGGATACTGAAGCTTTCTTT. Based on the CDR3 plus reference TRBV5-6 and TRBJ1-1, the full variable domain is DAGVTQSPTHLIKTRGQQVTLRCSPKSGHDTVSWYQQALGQGPQFIFQYYEEEERQRGNFPDRFSGHQFPNYSSELNVNALLLGDSALYLCASSFPDRDTEAFFGQGTRLTVV.

This chain links TRBV7-9 with TRBJ1-4; no clear D gene. Germline V gene data show CDR1 as SEHNR and CDR2 as FQNEAQ (reference sequence). V shed 3 bases and J shed 3 bases, with 11 bases lying between them. The CDR3 has 15 amino acids. The CDR3 bases are TGTGCCAGCAGCTTTGGCTCCATTGCTAATGAAAAACTGTTTTTT. This gives the protein CASSFGSIANEKLFF.

This clone has more than one count but fewer than ten. The rearrangement uses TRBV27 and TRBJ2-7, with 9 positions matching TRBD1. The germline V gene encodes CDR1 MNHEY and CDR2 SMNVEV (reference sequence). Unmatched junction bases numbered 5, after V lost 2 bases and J lost 3 bases. This CDR3 is built from 15 residues. In DNA form, the CDR3 reads TGTGCCAGCAGTTTAAAAACAGGGGGCTTCTACGAGCAGTACTTC. This sequence encodes CASSLKTGGFYEQYF.

This clone was counted many times. J is TRBJ2-1 and V is TRBV20-1, with D possibly TRBD2 on 5 matching bases. The CDR3 covers 11 residues. V was trimmed by 3 bases and J by 6 bases, leaving 6 bases between them. Germline values: CDR1 DFQATT, CDR2 SNEGSKA (reference sequence). The chain's CDR3 is CSARDFNEQFF. For the CDR3, the DNA is TGCAGTGCTAGGGACTTCAATGAGCAGTTCTTC.

CDR3 in DNA: TGTGCCAGCAGCTCGACAGGGGCAACCTACGAGCAGTACTTC. It is translated as CASSSTGATYEQYF. The chain employs TRBV11-2 and TRBJ2-7; TRBD1 aligns across 8 bases. The germline V gene has CDR1 SGHAT and CDR2 FQNNGV. CDR3 length: 14 amino acids. With V trimmed by 4 bases and J by 2 bases, 4 bases remained unmatched.

The rearrangement joins TRBV18 to TRBJ1-6; D not certain. The CDR3 spans 15 residues. Trimming took 5 bases from V and 3 from J, leaving 11 bases between them. The germline gives CDR1 KGHSH, CDR2 LQKENI. This chain's CDR3 is CASSNQVNYNSPLHF. DNA for the CDR3: TGTGCCAGCTCAAACCAGGTGAACTATAATTCACCCCTCCACTTT.

The genes are TRBV28 and TRBJ2-5; 8 bases map to TRBD2. Trimming cost V 6 bases and J 2 bases; bases outside gene matches: 2. CDR3 size: 13 residues. Germline-derived CDR1 and CDR2 are MDHEN and SYDVKM. The CDR3: CASRLAGQETQYF. DNA for the CDR3: TGTGCCAGCAGGTTAGCGGGGCAAGAGACCCAGTACTTC.

The chain carries TRBV28 and TRBJ2-1; TRBD2 aligns across 12 bases. The trim removed 6 bases at V and 5 bases at J, leaving 8 bases unmatched. Per the germline V gene, CDR1 is MDHEN and CDR2 is SYDVKM. CDR3 length equals 16 residues. The CDR3 protein is CASSETSGGTNNEQFF. As DNA, the CDR3 is TGTGCCAGCAGCGAAACTAGCGGGGGGACGAACAATGAGCAGTTCTTC.

This clone appeared a few times. The chain joins TRBV6-1 to TRBJ1-1, with TRBD1 matching 7 bases. There are 14 residues in the CDR3. Per the germline V gene, CDR1 is MNHNS and CDR2 is SASEGT. V lost 4 bases to trimming and J lost 4 bases; unmatched junction nucleotides: 6. CDR3 coding DNA: TGTGCCAGCAGTGCTGGGACAGTCCCCACTGAAGCTTTCTTT. It codes for CASSAGTVPTEAFF.